The following is a TCR beta chain sequence with its context. Its antigen is currently not known. Relative to the germline gene, one junction end is altered; a read error may explain this. These data originate in a study of cytomegalovirus exposure and HLA in healthy donors (dated by TCRdb to the late 2010s). A note on the overall study: In an earlier analysis of roughly 590 of the donors, around 300 Gb of sequence data and 100 million or so unique TCR beta sequences from 150 million to 200 million T cells were reported. Donor age, sex, ethnicity and CMV serostatus were collected together with the repertoire data. Among some 400 genotyped donors of the cohort, an average of approximately 200,000 unique TCR beta nucleotide sequences was sequenced per donor, of which about 18% were non-productive. The number of donors typed differed by locus, with 629-630 for A, B, C, DRB1 and DQB1, roughly 550 for DQA1, under 610 for DPA1, and approximately 470 for DPB1. The study was designed to test whether signatures of past pathogen exposure could be identified by cataloging public T cell receptors. Every discovery cohort repertoire had been produced on one sequencing platform. In the later analysis, no new phenotypic data were used to find candidate immune exposures; instead, reliance was placed on TCR beta sequences and their occurrence across donors. Approximately 310 gigabases of sequencing data and tens of millions of unique TCR sequences were included in an early release covering about 600 HLA-typed donors. A later genetic analysis used genome-wide SNP genotypes for about three fifths of the roughly 700 donors, treating that subset as a discovery cohort. Of the 398 genotyped donors, 81% fell in the genetic ancestry cluster associated with self-reported Caucasian donors. To predict cytomegalovirus infection status, the study brought together high-throughput TCR immunosequencing, statistical association of individual TCRs with disease status, and machine learning. Because of strong linkage in the cohort, roughly five DR-DQ haplotypes were treated as single units for association and clustering. In an earlier analysis of 550 to 700 of the donors, high-throughput TCR beta sequencing was used to judge whether each TCR beta V gene segment behaved as functional or pseudogenic. A separate validation cohort of roughly 110 different subjects was used in addition to the approximately 700-subject first cohort. HLA typing included class I and class II loci at four-digit resolution. A later analysis re-analyzed previously published TCR beta repertoires from several hundred donors and added high-resolution HLA genotyping to study TCR occurrence patterns. The study profiled the T cell repertoires of around 700 subjects by immunosequencing and related them to cytomegalovirus serostatus.

The full study reports these points: In a later analysis, some 18,000 TCR beta sequences were associated with specific HLA alleles at a false discovery rate of 0.05. A cluster of highly shared sequence variants was judged likely to be a technical artifact of the sequencing pipeline. Only TCR beta chains were sequenced in this cohort, and the absence of alpha or paired-chain data limited detectable features. Because the 87-base-pair reads could not distinguish some IMGT-functional V segments, including TRBV6-2 and TRBV6-3, those segments were excluded. It was suggested by the authors that the approach could potentially be generalized to other disease states and immunological phenotypes. In an earlier analysis of approximately 590 of the donors, most TCR beta V segments were observed in productive rearrangements about 90% or about 30% of the time, broadly matching IMGT annotations. In a later analysis, several top co-occurrence clusters were reported to appear linked to parvovirus B19, influenza, CMV and Epstein-Barr virus. Strong co-occurrence of HLA alleles, especially DR and DQ, made assigning TCR associations to individual alleles difficult. Sequencing depth was assumed to be roughly uniform across donors in the presence/absence analyses, though that assumption may not hold. A few of the identified cytomegalovirus-associated TCR beta chains were confirmed in vitro to be specific for cytomegalovirus antigens. In the study, some 160 TCR beta chains were listed as associated with cytomegalovirus. Because counts were too low, around 18 rarely observed V segments, including chromosome 9 orphons, were left out of the earlier analysis of some 600 of the donors. HLA typing was unavailable for some donors at each locus, so association tests used only the typed subset. A further reported finding was that TCR beta sequences accurately predicted the HLA-A and HLA-B alleles for most subjects in the first cohort. The classifier was reported to diagnose cytomegalovirus status with high specificity and sensitivity in both the original cohort and the validation cohort. CMV serostatus was the only immune exposure information available for the cohort. Correlated functional status among segregating V segments might reflect linkage disequilibrium, but an unknown experimental factor could not be ruled out. A later analysis found that most CMV-associated TCR beta chains appeared HLA-restricted, with HLA associations seemingly driven largely by CMV exposure. In a later analysis, TCR association rates were found to vary across HLA loci, with the most associated TCRs seen for DRB1 alleles and the fewest for HLA-C alleles. While some public TCRs were present in many individuals, most TCR sequences turned up only very rarely across donors. Compared with the approximately 670-donor mean, donors in an Asian-associated ancestry cluster had fewer N-insertions in productive TCRs, according to a later genetic analysis. In a later genetic analysis, a missense DCLRE1C variant was associated with V-gene and J-gene trimming of TCR beta chains, and the association was replicated in an independent cohort. Compared with equally common non-associated chains, HLA-associated TCR beta chains in a later analysis were more clonally expanded and had lower generation probabilities.

The cohort comprised fewer than 700 healthy bone marrow donors. All cohort members were sampled while nominally healthy, although unrecorded immune exposures were likely present. The donor tested CMV seropositive, placing the donor among the approximately 290 seropositive members of the cohort. A peripheral blood sample was provided by each donor, and peripheral blood mononuclear cells were used for TCR beta sequencing. Genomic DNA was extracted from the blood cell samples with the Qiagen DNeasy Blood Extraction Kit. The CDR3 has 14 amino acids, counting the end cysteine and phenylalanine. Only CDR3 DNA remains: 42 bases, in frame from the first base. The germline V gene (reference sequence) sets CDR1 to SGHAT and CDR2 to FQDESV. Receptor libraries were prepared by the immunoSEQ multiplex PCR assay. The multiplex PCR relied on a mix of 60 forward primers for TCR Vbeta segments and 13 reverse primers for TCR Jbeta segments. A multiplex PCR assay on genomic DNA amplified the CDR3 region of rearranged TCR beta genes. Amplified TCR beta libraries were sequenced as 87-base-pair reads on the Illumina HiSeq System. Concerning the study's data processing: Across the roughly 600 repertoires, a later analysis counted roughly 77 million unique TCR beta chains, roughly 11 million of which were shared by at least two donors. Raw reads were error-corrected and collapsed into unique sequences with a nearest-neighbor algorithm that merged closely related sequences to remove PCR and sequencing errors. V, D and J gene segments were assigned by aligning CDR3 sequences to IMGT reference sequences. For a sequence to be retained, a match of at least six nucleotides to both a V gene segment and a J gene segment was required. Rearrangements were classified as productive when the CDR3 lacked stop codons and remained in frame with V and J, and all other rearrangements were classified as non-productive. CDR3 was defined according to IMGT convention as the region running from the second conserved V-encoded cysteine to the conserved J-encoded phenylalanine. Sequences without an unambiguous match to a single V gene segment were excluded from the earlier analysis of over 500 of the donors. An earlier analysis of 550 to 650 of the donors classified V segments as functional when productive rearrangements were above 56.7% and as segregating when the standard deviation between donors was above 5%. To diagnose cytomegalovirus status from the catalog of TCR beta chain sequences, a statistical classification framework was built. V and J gene assignment, in a later analysis, came from comparing TCR nucleotide sequences with IMGT/GENE-DB human TR gene sequences. A later analysis assigned CDR3 sequences and most-parsimonious VDJ recombination scenarios with the TCRdist pipeline. In a later analysis, every TCR beta chain was defined by the combination of its CDR3 amino acid sequence and its V-gene family, and reads without a unique V-gene family were dropped. As a way to deal with suspected cross-contamination and a sequencing artifact, a later analysis dropped 450 to 700 nucleotide sequences that were highly shared and had low generation probability. In a later analysis, a clonal expansion index was calculated for each public chain from normalized within-repertoire ranks of inferred template counts. In a later analysis, generation probabilities were computed with a VDJ recombination model fitted to out-of-frame rearrangements, and the resulting probabilities were checked against IGoR. In a later analysis, hypergeometric tests were used to score TCR-TCR, TCR-HLA and TCR-CMV co-occurrence, with a repertoire-size bias correction applied to TCR pairs. False discovery rates were estimated in a later analysis by permuting HLA or CMV assignments 20 times. In a later analysis, co-occurring TCRs were grouped using DBSCAN, and TCRdist sequence similarity was added for clustering within HLA-allele-positive subsets. Repertoires with fewer than 30,000 or more than 120,000 public chains were left out of co-occurrence clustering, as were about five repertoires with anomalous nucleotide sharing. TCRdb retrieved this table from immuneACCESS and kept in-frame rearrangements only. Not all clones are present; in checked studies, unresolved V genes account for under half, and no reason is known for the remainder. That table gives V, J and clone size, and the DNA gave D and trimming. This sample holds about 87,000 clones; approximately 74% were observed only once. Around 20% of the sample comes from the top ten.

The sequence was collected from a man in his thirties or forties in good health and CMV-seropositive. The chain links TRBV11-1 with TRBJ2-7, and TRBD1 matches 8 of the central bases. The sample comprised PBMCs. The nucleotide sequence reads as follows: TGTGTCAGCAGCTTAGGGACAGGTCCTGTCGAGCAGTACTTC. Its protein is CVSSLGTGPVEQYF.